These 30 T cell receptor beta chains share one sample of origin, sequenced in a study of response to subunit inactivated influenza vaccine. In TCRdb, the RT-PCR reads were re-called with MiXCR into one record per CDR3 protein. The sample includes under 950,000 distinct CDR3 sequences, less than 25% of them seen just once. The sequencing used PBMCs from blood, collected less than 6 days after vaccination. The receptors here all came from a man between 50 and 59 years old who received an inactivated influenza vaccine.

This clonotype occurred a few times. The CDR3 is CASSLVRGSQETQYF. CDR3 DNA sequence: TGCGCCAGCAGCTTGGTCCGGGGATCGCAAGAGACCCAGTACTTC. The chain employs TRBV5-1 and TRBJ2-5; weak D call: TRBD2 (5 bases). CDR3 length: 15 amino acids. Trimming removed 0 bases at V and 2 bases at J, with 11 bases between. CDR1 is SGHRS, CDR2 YFSETQ, per germline.

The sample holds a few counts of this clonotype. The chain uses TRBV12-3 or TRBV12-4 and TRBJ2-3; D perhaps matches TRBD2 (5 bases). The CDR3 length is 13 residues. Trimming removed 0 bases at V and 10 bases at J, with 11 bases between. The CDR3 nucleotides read TGTGCCAGCAGTTTAGCGGGAGTAGCCGCGCAGTATTTT. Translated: CASSLAGVAAQYF.

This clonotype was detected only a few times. CDR3 protein: CASSPDGHWNTGELFF. CDR3 nucleotide sequence: TGTGCCAGCAGCCCGGATGGGCACTGGAACACCGGGGAGCTGTTTTTT. The rearrangement uses TRBV14 and TRBJ2-2; D not resolved. The V gene's germline CDR1 is SGHDN and CDR2 FVKESK. V was clipped by 4 bases and J by 1 base, with 13 bases between them. The CDR3 has 16 residues.

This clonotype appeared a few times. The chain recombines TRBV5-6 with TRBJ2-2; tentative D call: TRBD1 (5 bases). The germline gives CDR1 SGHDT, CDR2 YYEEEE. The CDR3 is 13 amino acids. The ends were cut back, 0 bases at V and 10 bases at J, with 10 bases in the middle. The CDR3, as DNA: TGTGCCAGCAGCTTGGGGGCCAGGGTGGAGCTGTTTTTT. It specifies CASSLGARVELFF.

The CDR3 DNA sequence: TGTGCCAGCAGTGTAGGGGAATACGCCTACGAGCAGTACTTC. Residues: CASSVGEYAYEQYF. The chain is built from TRBV2 and TRBJ2-7; weak D call: TRBD1 (5 bases). V gave up 4 bases and J gave up 2 bases, with 12 bases separating them. Per germline, CDR1 SNHLY and CDR2 FYNNEI. The length of the CDR3 is 14 residues.

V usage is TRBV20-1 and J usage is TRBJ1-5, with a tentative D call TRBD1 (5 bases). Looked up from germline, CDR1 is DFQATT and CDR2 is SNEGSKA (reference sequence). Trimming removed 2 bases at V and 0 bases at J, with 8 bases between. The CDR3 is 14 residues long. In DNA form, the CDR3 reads TGCAGTGCTAGAAAGGGGACTAGCAATCAGCCCCAGCATTTT. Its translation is CSARKGTSNQPQHF.

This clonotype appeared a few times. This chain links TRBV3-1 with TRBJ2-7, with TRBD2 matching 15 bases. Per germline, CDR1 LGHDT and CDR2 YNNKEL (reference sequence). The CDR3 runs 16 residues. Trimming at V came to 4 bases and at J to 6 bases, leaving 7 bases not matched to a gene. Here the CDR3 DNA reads TGTGCCAGCAGCCGGTTGGGACTAGCGGGGGGATCCGAGCAGTACTTC. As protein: CASSRLGLAGGSEQYF.

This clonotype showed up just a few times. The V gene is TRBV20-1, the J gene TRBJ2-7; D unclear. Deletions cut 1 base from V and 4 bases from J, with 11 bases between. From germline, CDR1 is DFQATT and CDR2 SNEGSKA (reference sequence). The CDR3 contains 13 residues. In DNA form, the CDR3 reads TGCAGTGCTAGAGCCTTGGATAGGTACGAGCAGTACTTC. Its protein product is CSARALDRYEQYF.

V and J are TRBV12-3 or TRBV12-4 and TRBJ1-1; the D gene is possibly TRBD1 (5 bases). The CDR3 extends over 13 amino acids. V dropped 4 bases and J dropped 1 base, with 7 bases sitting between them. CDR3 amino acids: CASSWDANTEAFF. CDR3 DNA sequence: TGTGCCAGCAGTTGGGACGCGAACACTGAAGCTTTCTTT.

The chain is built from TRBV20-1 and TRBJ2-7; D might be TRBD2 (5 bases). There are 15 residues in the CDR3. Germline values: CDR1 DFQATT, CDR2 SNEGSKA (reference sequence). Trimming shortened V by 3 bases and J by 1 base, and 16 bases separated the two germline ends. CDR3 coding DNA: TGCAGTGCTAGTCCAAAAGGACTCCGATCCTACGAGCAGTACTTC. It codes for CSASPKGLRSYEQYF.

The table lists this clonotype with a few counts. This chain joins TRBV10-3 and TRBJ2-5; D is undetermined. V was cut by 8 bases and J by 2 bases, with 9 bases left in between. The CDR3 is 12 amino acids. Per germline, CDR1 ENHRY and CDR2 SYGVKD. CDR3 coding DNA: TGTGCCATCGTTCCTCAACAAGAGACCCAGTACTTC. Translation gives CAIVPQQETQYF.

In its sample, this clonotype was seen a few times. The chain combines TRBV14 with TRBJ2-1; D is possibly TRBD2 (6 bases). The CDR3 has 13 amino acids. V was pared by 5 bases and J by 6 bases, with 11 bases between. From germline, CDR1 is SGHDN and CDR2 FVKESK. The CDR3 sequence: CASSEPGGNEQFF. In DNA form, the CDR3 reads TGTGCCAGCAGCGAGCCCGGGGGCAATGAGCAGTTCTTC.

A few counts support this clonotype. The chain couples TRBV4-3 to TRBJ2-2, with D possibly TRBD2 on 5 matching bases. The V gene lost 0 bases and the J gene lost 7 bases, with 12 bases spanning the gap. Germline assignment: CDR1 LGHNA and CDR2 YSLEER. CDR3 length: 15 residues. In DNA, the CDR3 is TGCGCCAGCAGCCAAGATCGGCTAGCCATCGGGGAGCTGTTTTTT. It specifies CASSQDRLAIGELFF.

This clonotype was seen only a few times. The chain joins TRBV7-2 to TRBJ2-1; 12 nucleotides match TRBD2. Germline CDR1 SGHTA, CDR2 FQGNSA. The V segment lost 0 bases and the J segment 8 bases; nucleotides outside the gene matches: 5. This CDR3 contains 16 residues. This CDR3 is CASSLATSGSGHEQFF. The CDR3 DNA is TGTGCCAGCAGCTTAGCGACTAGCGGGAGTGGCCATGAGCAGTTCTTC.

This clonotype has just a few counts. In DNA, the CDR3 is TGCGCCAGCAGCTGGTCCGGGAACGCGAACACCGGGGAGCTGTTTTTT. Protein sequence: CASSWSGNANTGELFF. V usage is TRBV5-1 and J usage is TRBJ2-2; D is possibly TRBD2 (5 bases). CDR3 length: 16 residues. Germline assignment: CDR1 SGHRS and CDR2 YFSETQ. V lost 3 bases and J lost 0, with 12 bases in between.

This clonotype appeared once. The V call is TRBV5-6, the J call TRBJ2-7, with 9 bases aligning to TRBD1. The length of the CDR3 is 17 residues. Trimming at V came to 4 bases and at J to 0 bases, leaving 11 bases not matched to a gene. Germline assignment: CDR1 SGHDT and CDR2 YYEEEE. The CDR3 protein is CASSPGQGREVSYEQYF. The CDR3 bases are TGTGCCAGCAGCCCGGGACAGGGTCGGGAGGTCTCCTACGAGCAGTACTTC.

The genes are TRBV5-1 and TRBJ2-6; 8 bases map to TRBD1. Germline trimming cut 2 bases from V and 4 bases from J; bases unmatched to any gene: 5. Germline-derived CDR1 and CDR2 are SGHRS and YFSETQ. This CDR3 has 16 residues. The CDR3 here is CASSFLTGAGANVLTF. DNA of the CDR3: TGCGCCAGCAGCTTCCTGACAGGGGCAGGGGCCAACGTCCTGACTTTC.

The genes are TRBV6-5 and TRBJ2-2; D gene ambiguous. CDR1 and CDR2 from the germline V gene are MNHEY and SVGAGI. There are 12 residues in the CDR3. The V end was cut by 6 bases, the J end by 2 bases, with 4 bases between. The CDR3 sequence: CASRANTGELFF. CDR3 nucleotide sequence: TGTGCCAGCAGGGCCAACACCGGGGAGCTGTTTTTT.

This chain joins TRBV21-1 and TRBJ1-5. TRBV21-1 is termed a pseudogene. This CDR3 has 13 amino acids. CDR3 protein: CASSIRCYQPQHF. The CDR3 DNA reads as TGTGCCAGCAGCATACGGTGTTATCAGCCCCAGCATTTT.

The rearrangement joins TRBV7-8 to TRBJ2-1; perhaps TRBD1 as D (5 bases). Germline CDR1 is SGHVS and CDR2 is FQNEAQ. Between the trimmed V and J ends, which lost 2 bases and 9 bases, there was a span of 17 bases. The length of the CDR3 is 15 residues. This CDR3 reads CASSLRSGFDTEQFF. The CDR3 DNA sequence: TGTGCCAGCAGCTTACGATCAGGGTTTGACACTGAGCAGTTCTTC.

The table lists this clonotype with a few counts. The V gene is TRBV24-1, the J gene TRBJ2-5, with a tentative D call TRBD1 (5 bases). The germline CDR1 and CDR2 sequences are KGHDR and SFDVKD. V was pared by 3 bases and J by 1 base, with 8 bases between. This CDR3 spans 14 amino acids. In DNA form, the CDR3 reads TGTGCCACCAGTGATCGGACATCCCAAGAGACCCAGTACTTC. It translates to CATSDRTSQETQYF.

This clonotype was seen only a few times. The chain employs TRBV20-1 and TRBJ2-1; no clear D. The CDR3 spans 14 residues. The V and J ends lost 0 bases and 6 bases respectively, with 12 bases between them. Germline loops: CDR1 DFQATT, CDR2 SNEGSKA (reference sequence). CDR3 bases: TGCAGTGCTAGAGACCCCCGGACCATCAATGAGCAGTTCTTC. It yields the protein CSARDPRTINEQFF.

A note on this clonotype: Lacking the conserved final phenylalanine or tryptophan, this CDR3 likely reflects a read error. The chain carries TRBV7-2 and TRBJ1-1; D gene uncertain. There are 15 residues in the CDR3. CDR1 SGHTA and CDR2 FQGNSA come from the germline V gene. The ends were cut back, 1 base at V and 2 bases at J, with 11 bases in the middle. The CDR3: CASSLGARLNTEAFY. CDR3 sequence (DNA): TGTGCCAGCAGCTTAGGCGCACGGCTCAACACTGAAGCTTTCTAT.

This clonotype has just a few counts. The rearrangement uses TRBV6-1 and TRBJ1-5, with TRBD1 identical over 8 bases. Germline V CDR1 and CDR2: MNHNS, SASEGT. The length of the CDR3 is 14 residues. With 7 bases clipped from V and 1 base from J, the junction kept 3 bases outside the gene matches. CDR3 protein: CASNRQGSNQPQHF. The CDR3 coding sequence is TGTGCCAGCAACCGACAGGGGAGCAATCAGCCCCAGCATTTT.

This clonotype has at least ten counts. CDR3 residues: CASSLISEGMNTEAFF. CDR3 coding DNA: TGCGCCAGCAGCTTGATATCTGAGGGGATGAACACTGAAGCTTTCTTT. The chain employs TRBV5-1 and TRBJ1-1; D possibly corresponds to TRBD1 (5 bases). CDR3 length: 16 amino acids. Trimming took off 1 base at V and 0 bases at J, with 13 bases between the two ends. CDR1 and CDR2 (germline): SGHRS, YFSETQ.

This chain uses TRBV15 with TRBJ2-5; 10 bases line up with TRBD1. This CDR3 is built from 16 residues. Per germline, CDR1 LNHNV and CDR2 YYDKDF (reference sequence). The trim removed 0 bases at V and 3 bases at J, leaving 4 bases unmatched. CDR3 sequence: CATSRDLGTGEETQYF. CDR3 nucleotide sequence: TGTGCCACCAGCAGAGATCTTGGGACAGGGGAAGAGACCCAGTACTTC.

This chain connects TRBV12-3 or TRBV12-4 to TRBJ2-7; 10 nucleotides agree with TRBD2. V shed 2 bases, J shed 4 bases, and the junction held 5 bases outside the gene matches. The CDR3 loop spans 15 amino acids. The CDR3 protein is CASSLLAGALYEQYF. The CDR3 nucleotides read TGTGCCAGCAGTTTACTAGCGGGGGCTTTATACGAGCAGTACTTC.

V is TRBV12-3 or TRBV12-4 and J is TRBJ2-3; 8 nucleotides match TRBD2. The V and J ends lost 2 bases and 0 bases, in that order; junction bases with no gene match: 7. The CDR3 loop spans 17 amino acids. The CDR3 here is CASSLSLSSGSTDTQYF. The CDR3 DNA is TGTGCCAGCAGTTTAAGTCTCTCTAGCGGGAGCACAGATACGCAGTATTTT.

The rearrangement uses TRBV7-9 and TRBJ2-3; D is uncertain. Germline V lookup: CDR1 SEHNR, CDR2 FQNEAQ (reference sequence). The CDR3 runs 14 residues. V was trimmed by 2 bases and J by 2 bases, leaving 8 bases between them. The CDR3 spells CASSLLVSTDTQYF. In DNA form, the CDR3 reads TGTGCCAGCAGCTTACTAGTTTCCACAGATACGCAGTATTTT.

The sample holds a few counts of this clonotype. CDR3 in DNA: TGTGCCAGTAGTATTAGCGGCACCCTTCACAATGAGCAGTTCTTC. Translated, it gives CASSISGTLHNEQFF. The chain couples TRBV19 to TRBJ2-1; D might be TRBD2 (6 bases). The germline V and J ends were trimmed by 3 bases and 5 bases, with 14 bases remaining between them. The CDR3 covers 15 residues. Germline V gene lookup returns CDR1 LNHDA and CDR2 SQIVND (reference sequence). Filled out from reference TRBV19 and TRBJ2-1, the complete variable domain reads DGGITQSPKYLFRKEGQNVTLSCEQNLNHDAMYWYRQDPGQGLRLIYYSQIVNDFQKGDIAEGYSVSREKKESFPLTVTSAQKNPTAFYLCASSISGTLHNEQFFGPGTRLTVL.